The rows below give T cell receptor beta chains drawn from one sample of a study of CD8 T cells in Susac syndrome. TCRdb called the immunoSEQ multiplex PCR reads again in MiXCR, with one record for every CDR3 protein. The sample holds roughly 120,000 distinct CDR3 sequences, 93% seen once. Source material: CD8+ T cells from PBMCs. Receptors were obtained from a human donor with multiple sclerosis. Both conserved end residues are part of each CDR3. The D gene is left open where the match is weak. Expanded clones are given a class, and other clones once, few, many or no size at all.

.	TRBV4-1	.	TRBJ1-4	CASSLYNGGANEKLFF	TGCGCCAGCAGCCTGTATAACGGGGGGGCTAATGAAAAACTGTTTTTT
.	TRBV9	once	TRBJ2-2	CASSVAQGKAGELFF	TGTGCCAGCAGCGTAGCTCAGGGCAAGGCCGGGGAGCTGTTTTTT
.	TRBV19	.	TRBJ2-7	CASSIQGRPSYEQYF	TGTGCCAGTAGTATTCAGGGCCGACCCTCCTACGAGCAGTACTTC
.	TRBV7-9	.	TRBJ1-2	CASSLGTLYGYTF	TGTGCCAGCAGCTTAGGGACCCTCTATGGCTACACCTTC
.	TRBV27	.	TRBJ1-1	CASSLSTQGPEAFF	TGTGCCAGCAGTTTATCGACCCAAGGACCTGAAGCTTTCTTT
.	TRBV19	once	TRBJ2-2	CASSIPGELFF	TGTGCCAGTAGTATTCCCGGGGAGCTGTTTTTT
.	TRBV10-2	.	TRBJ1-5	CASSGRNQPQHF	TGCGCCAGCAGTGGCCGAAATCAGCCCCAGCATTTT
.	TRBV6-1	.	TRBJ2-5	CASSEVKYQETQYF	TGTGCCAGCAGTGAAGTCAAGTACCAAGAGACCCAGTACTTC
TRBD2	TRBV28	.	TRBJ2-7	CASRSGGYEQYF	TGTGCCAGCCGAAGCGGGGGATACGAGCAGTACTTC
.	TRBV18	.	TRBJ2-1	CASSPPDRLGDYNEQFF	TGTGCCAGCTCACCACCTGACAGGCTAGGGGACTACAATGAGCAGTTCTTC
.	TRBV12-3/TRBV12-4	.	TRBJ1-1	CASSLGGDTEAFF	TGTGCCAGCAGCCTTGGAGGGGACACTGAAGCTTTCTTT
TRBD1	TRBV15	.	TRBJ1-2	CATSRKTGGNYGYTF	TGTGCCACCAGCAGAAAGACAGGGGGCAACTATGGCTACACCTTC
.	TRBV24-1	once	TRBJ2-1	CATSGVRGSTYNEQFF	TGTGCCACCAGTGGCGTCCGCGGATCTACCTACAATGAGCAGTTCTTC
.	TRBV5-1	once	TRBJ2-2	CASRGPTGRDTGELFF	TGCGCCAGCAGGGGACCGACAGGGAGGGACACCGGGGAGCTGTTTTTT
.	TRBV7-9	.	TRBJ2-1	CASSLVGGEQFF	TGTGCCAGCAGCTTAGTGGGAGGTGAGCAGTTCTTC
.	TRBV25-1	.	TRBJ2-1	CASSPQGRGRVDEQFF	TGTGCCAGCAGTCCACAGGGGAGGGGGCGCGTTGATGAGCAGTTCTTC
TRBD1	TRBV28	.	TRBJ2-7	CASSNRDRPYEQYF	TGTGCCAGCAGTAACCGGGACAGACCCTACGAGCAGTACTTC
TRBD1	TRBV24-1	.	TRBJ2-3	CATSDLDRGSTDTQYF	TGTGCCACCAGTGATTTGGACAGGGGGAGCACAGATACGCAGTATTTT
.	TRBV9	.	TRBJ2-6	CASSVRMGGPSGANVLTF	TGTGCCAGCAGCGTCCGGATGGGAGGCCCCTCTGGGGCCAACGTCCTGACTTTC
TRBD2	TRBV9	.	TRBJ2-5	CASSGARLASQETQYF	TGTGCCAGCAGCGGCGCTCGACTAGCGTCACAAGAGACCCAGTACTTC
.	TRBV9	.	TRBJ2-3	CASSVSDSGRLNTQYF	TGTGCCAGCAGCGTCAGCGACTCGGGAAGACTAAATACGCAGTATTTT
TRBD2	TRBV9	.	TRBJ2-2	CASSALGGGLPGELFF	TGTGCCAGCAGCGCTCTGGGCGGGGGTCTACCCGGGGAGCTGTTTTTT
.	TRBV28	.	TRBJ1-2	CASSAEGGANYGYTF	TGTGCCAGCAGTGCAGAGGGGGGAGCTAACTATGGCTACACCTTC
TRBD1	TRBV20-1	.	TRBJ2-7	CSARGDRLSYEQYF	TGCAGTGCTAGAGGGGACAGGCTCTCCTACGAGCAGTACTTC